This TCR beta chain was sequenced in a study of naive and memory T cell subsets. Alpha and beta libraries were amplified separately from the second PCR onward. The beta constant-region primer was an equimolar mix of two oligonucleotides covering TRBC1 and TRBC2. The ligated cDNA underwent four PCR rounds using SP2 and nested alpha and beta constant-region primers. TCRdb itself ran the UMI-ligation and nested PCR reads through MiXCR, one entry per CDR3 protein. The data hold 120,000 or so distinct CDR3 sequences, with just over 35% observed a single time. Per the germline V gene, CDR1 is SQVTM and CDR2 is ANQGSEA. Trimming removed 7 bases from V and 0 bases from J, with 16 bases in between. CDR3 length equals 15 residues.

The sequence came from a human donor in good health. Material for sequencing was central memory CD4+ T cells from blood. V is TRBV29-1 and J is TRBJ2-4, with D possibly being TRBD1 (7 bases). CDR3 sequence reads: CSARDSRLAKNIQYF. For the CDR3, the DNA is TGCAGCGCGCGGGACAGCCGCCTAGCCAAAAACATTCAGTACTTC.